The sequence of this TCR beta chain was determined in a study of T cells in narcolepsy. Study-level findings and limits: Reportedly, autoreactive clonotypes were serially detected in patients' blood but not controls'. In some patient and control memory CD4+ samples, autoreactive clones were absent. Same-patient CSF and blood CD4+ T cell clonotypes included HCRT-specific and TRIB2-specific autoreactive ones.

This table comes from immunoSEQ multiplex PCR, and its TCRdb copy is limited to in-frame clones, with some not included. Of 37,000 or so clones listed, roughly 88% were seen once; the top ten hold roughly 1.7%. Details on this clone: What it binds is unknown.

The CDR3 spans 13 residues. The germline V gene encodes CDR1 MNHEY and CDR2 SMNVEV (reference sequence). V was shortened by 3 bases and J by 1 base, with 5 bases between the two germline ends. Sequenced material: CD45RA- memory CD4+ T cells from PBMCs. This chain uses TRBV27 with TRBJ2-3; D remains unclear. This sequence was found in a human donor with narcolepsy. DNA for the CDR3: TGTGCCAGCAGTTTTTGGGGCACAGATACGCAGTATTTT. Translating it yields CASSFWGTDTQYF.